What follows is one TCR beta chain and its context. The data are from a study of blood T cell repertoires in COVID-19. Study-wide context: Samples of COVID-19 (acute and convalescent) were obtained from the United States, Italy and Spain. Nucleic acid was either cDNA or gDNA, and it came from T cells, B-cell-depleted T cells, or PBMCs.

The germline V and J ends were trimmed by 6 bases and 0 bases, with 7 bases remaining between them. The CDR3 runs 13 residues. The data were produced by immunoSEQ multiplex PCR, yet TCRdb's version contains in-frame clones alone and is incomplete. Of some 150,000 clones listed, 75% to 90% are singletons. This chain links TRBV12-3 or TRBV12-4 with TRBJ2-3; no clear D gene. The TCR originated in a human donor in a cohort sampled during active COVID-19. Sequencing was carried out using peripheral blood. CDR3 in DNA: TGTGCCAGCAGCCCCTACAGCACAGATACGCAGTATTTT. This encodes CASSPYSTDTQYF.